This is a list of T cell receptor beta chains from one sample in a study of blood T cell repertoires in COVID-19. Only in-frame clones appear in the TCRdb table, and some are missing; sequencing was by immunoSEQ multiplex PCR. The sample gives about 200,000 clones, 75% to 90% of which show up once; 6.5% is in the top ten. Sequenced input: peripheral blood. The receptors here all came from a man aged 55 to 70 who had recovered from COVID-19. Both conserved end residues are part of each CDR3. A D gene is named only where the DNA matches it firmly. Size values are once, few and many counts, or a class for expanded clones, and some rows have none.

TRBV13	TRBJ2-1	-	-	CASSLGLAGATYNEQFF	TGTGCCAGCAGCTTAGGCCTTGCGGGGGCCACCTACAATGAGCAGTTCTTC
TRBV3-1/TRBV3-2	TRBJ2-7	-	-	CASSQEGGGNEYEQYF	TGTGCCAGCAGCCAAGAAGGGGGCGGGAACGAGTACGAGCAGTACTTC
TRBV29-1	TRBJ1-3	-	-	CSGLRNLENTIYF	TGCAGCGGCCTCAGGAATCTCGAAAACACCATATATTTT
TRBV19	TRBJ1-5	TRBD1	-	CATSKAITGGGQPQHF	TGTGCCACCTCAAAAGCCATTACAGGGGGGGGTCAGCCCCAGCATTTT
TRBV5-6	TRBJ1-4	TRBD1	once	CASSSGTGVNEKLFF	TGTGCCAGCAGCTCAGGGACAGGGGTTAATGAAAAACTGTTTTTT
TRBV5-3	TRBJ1-5	TRBD1	-	CARSLVFGQGAEGNQPQHF	TGTGCCAGAAGCTTGGTCTTTGGGCAGGGGGCTGAAGGCAATCAGCCCCAGCATTTT
TRBV9	TRBJ2-5	-	once	CASSVVGEVRETQYF	TGTGCCAGCAGCGTAGTGGGGGAGGTGAGAGAGACCCAGTACTTC
TRBV6-5	TRBJ2-7	TRBD2	-	CASSYFGGGNEQYF	TGTGCCAGCAGTTACTTCGGGGGAGGGAACGAGCAGTACTTC
TRBV5-1	TRBJ1-4	-	once	CASSLARDYEKLFF	TGCGCCAGCAGCTTGGCCAGGGATTATGAAAAACTGTTTTTT
TRBV7-2	TRBJ2-7	-	-	CASSLASGPSYEQYF	TGTGCCAGCAGCTTAGCTAGCGGACCCTCCTACGAGCAGTACTTC
TRBV6-5	TRBJ1-2	TRBD1	once	CASVATGLNYGYTF	TGTGCCAGCGTGGCGACAGGGCTTAACTATGGCTACACCTTC
TRBV6-1	TRBJ1-3	-	-	CASSEAWAVSSGNTIYF	TGTGCCAGCAGTGAAGCGTGGGCAGTATCCTCTGGAAACACCATATATTTT
TRBV15	TRBJ2-7	-	once	CATSINSYEQYF	TGTGCCACCAGTATAAACTCCTACGAGCAGTACTTC
TRBV7-9	TRBJ1-6	-	-	CASSLAVTKDSPLHF	TGTGCCAGCAGCTTAGCTGTGACAAAGGATTCACCCCTCCACTTT
TRBV4-3	TRBJ1-6	TRBD1	-	CASSQAYWDSNSPLHF	TGCGCCAGCAGCCAAGCCTACTGGGACAGTAATTCACCCCTCCACTTT
TRBV5-4	TRBJ2-6	-	-	CASSSGSNSGANVLTF	TGTGCCAGCAGTTCGGGATCCAACTCTGGGGCCAACGTCCTGACTTTC
TRBV21-1	TRBJ2-2	-	-	CASSKQDRVGTGELFF	TGTGCCAGCAGCAAACAAGACAGGGTGGGCACCGGGGAGCTGTTTTTT
TRBV7-2	TRBJ1-1	-	-	CASSLFPQGANTEAFF	TGTGCCAGCAGCCTCTTTCCACAGGGCGCGAACACTGAAGCTTTCTTT
TRBV9	TRBJ2-3	TRBD2	-	CASSVGGLAGHTDTQYF	TGTGCCAGCAGCGTAGGGGGACTAGCGGGACACACAGATACGCAGTATTTT
TRBV19	TRBJ2-1	TRBD2	-	CASSTLAGGRDEQFF	TGTGCCAGTAGTACCCTAGCGGGAGGTCGGGATGAGCAGTTCTTC
TRBV11-3	TRBJ2-5	TRBD2	-	CASSLSTLGGETQYF	TGTGCCAGCAGCTTATCAACCCTGGGAGGGGAGACCCAGTACTTC
TRBV2	TRBJ1-4	TRBD1	-	CASSVQGVANEKLFF	TGTGCCAGCAGTGTACAGGGGGTAGCTAATGAAAAACTGTTTTTT
TRBV5-1	TRBJ1-6	-	-	CASSPDRSSYNSPLHF	TGCGCCAGCAGCCCAGACAGGAGCTCCTATAATTCACCCCTCCACTTT
TRBV18	TRBJ1-4	TRBD1	-	CASSPLQGATDEKLFF	TGTGCCAGCTCACCACTACAGGGGGCGACAGATGAAAAACTGTTTTTT
TRBV6-2/TRBV6-3	TRBJ1-2	-	-	CASSYKHSGNYGYTF	TGTGCCAGCAGTTACAAACACTCGGGAAACTATGGCTACACCTTC